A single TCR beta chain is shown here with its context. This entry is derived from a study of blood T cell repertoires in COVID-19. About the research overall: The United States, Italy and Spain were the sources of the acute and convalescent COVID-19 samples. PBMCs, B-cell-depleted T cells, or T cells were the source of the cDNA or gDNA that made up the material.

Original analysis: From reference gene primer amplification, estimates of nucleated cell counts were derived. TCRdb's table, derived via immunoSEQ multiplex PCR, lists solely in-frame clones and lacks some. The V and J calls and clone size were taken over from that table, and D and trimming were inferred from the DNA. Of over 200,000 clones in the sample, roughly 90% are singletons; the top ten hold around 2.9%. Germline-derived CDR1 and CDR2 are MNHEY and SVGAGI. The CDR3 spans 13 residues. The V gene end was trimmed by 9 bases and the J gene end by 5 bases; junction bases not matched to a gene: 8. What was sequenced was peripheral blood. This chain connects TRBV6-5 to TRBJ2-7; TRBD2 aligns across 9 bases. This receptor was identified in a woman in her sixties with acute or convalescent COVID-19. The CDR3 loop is CASRLAVRNEQYF. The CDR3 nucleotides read TGTGCCAGTAGACTAGCGGTGAGAAACGAGCAGTACTTC.